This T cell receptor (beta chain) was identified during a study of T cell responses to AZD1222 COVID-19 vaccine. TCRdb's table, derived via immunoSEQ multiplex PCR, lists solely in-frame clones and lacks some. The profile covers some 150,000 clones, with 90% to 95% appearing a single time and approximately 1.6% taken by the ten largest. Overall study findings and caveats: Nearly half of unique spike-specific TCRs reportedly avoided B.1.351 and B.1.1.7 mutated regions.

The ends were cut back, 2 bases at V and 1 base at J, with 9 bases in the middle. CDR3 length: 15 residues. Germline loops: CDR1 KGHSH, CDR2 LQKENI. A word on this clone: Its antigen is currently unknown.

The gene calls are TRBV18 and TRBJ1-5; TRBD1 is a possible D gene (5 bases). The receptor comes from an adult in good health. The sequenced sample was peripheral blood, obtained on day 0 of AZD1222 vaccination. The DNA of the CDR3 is TGTGCCAGCTCACCAGGACATTTAAGCAATCAGCCCCAGCATTTT. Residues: CASSPGHLSNQPQHF.